Given below is one TCR beta chain in context. In blood CD8+ and CD4+ T cells, TCR beta underwent sequencing. This sample is part of a study of CD8 T cells in Susac syndrome. The RNA input was about 0.45 to 1 ug, and it was reverse transcribed with random hexamers. Via MiXCR, TCRdb re-called the immunoSEQ multiplex PCR reads, giving one row per CDR3 protein. This table has tens of thousands of distinct CDR3 sequences, roughly 94% appearing once. Germline V gene lookup returns CDR1 MDHEN and CDR2 SYDVKM. This CDR3 is built from 13 residues. V lost 6 bases, J lost 5 bases, and 6 bases stayed unmatched. V usage is TRBV28 and J usage is TRBJ2-5, with 7 bases that match TRBD2. Sequenced sample: CD4+ T cells from PBMCs. The receptor was isolated from a human donor with Susac syndrome. The CDR3 sequence is CASRRTRSETQYF. The CDR3 DNA reads TGTGCCAGCAGACGGACTAGGAGCGAGACCCAGTACTTC.